This TCR beta chain was found in a study of blood T cell repertoires in COVID-19. V lost 9 bases to trimming and J lost 0 bases, with 12 bases between them. CDR1 is LNHDA and CDR2 is SQIVND in the germline V gene (reference sequence). The CDR3 consists of 14 residues. Repertoires were generated with immunoSEQ multiplex PCR, while TCRdb's copy carries only in-frame clones and drops some. The sample lists around 130,000 clones; roughly four fifths were seen once. This clonotype originated in a human donor in a cohort sampled during active COVID-19. The chain has TRBV19 and TRBJ2-4; no clear D gene. Sequencing was carried out using peripheral blood. The CDR3 DNA reads as TGTGCCAGCTCGGAGCAGATAGCCAAAAACATTCAGTACTTC. Protein sequence: CASSEQIAKNIQYF.